Below, one T cell receptor beta chain is given with its context. What it binds is unknown. The CDR3 loop spans 15 amino acids. The J segment lost 1 base and the V segment lost 3 bases, leaving 1 base of the junction unmatched. CDR1 is SGHAT and CDR2 is FQNNGV in the germline V gene. Data came from immunoSEQ multiplex PCR; TCRdb stores just in-frame clones and leaves some out. The sample has approximately 69,000 clones; around 91% are singletons. The source of the sample is a study of OX40 agonist ivuxolimab in advanced cancers. About the study: With ivuxolimab, an agonistic anti-OX40 (CD134) antibody, patients were treated. Ivuxolimab doses were 0.01, 0.1, 0.3, 1.5, 3 or 10 mg/kg every 2 weeks.

General study points: Still undetermined is the antigen specificity of the expanded peripheral T cells. The CD4+ and CD8+ T cells in the blood had expanded clonally by week 6 at 0.1 to 3.0 mg/kg.

This chain uses TRBV11-2 with TRBJ2-7; 12 bases align to TRBD2. The origin of this receptor is an adult with an advanced solid tumor such as melanoma, head and neck, liver or kidney cancer. The sequences come from CD4+ or CD8+ T cells sorted from blood, collected in a trial of the OX40 agonist ivuxolimab. The CDR3 here is CASSFTSGRSYEQYF. As DNA, the CDR3 is TGTGCCAGCAGCTTTACTAGCGGGAGGTCCTACGAGCAGTACTTC.